This TCR beta chain was recovered during a study of T cell responses to AZD1222 COVID-19 vaccine (TCRdb year 2021). A note on the overall study: Because spike-specific TCR depth and breadth did not differ between the two schedules, AZD1222 recipients who got a second dose at roughly 4 weeks were pooled with those who got a second dose at roughly 12 weeks. TCR sequencing covered fewer than 250 trial participants: 207 given two doses of AZD1222 and 26 given two doses of MenACWY control vaccine. Trial participants were enrolled by age into 18-55, 56-69 and 70-plus year subgroups, with approximately 150, 28 and 58 TCR-sequenced participants respectively. What the research found in general, with its limitations: A significant rise in spike-specific TCR breadth and depth was observed after two AZD1222 doses relative to day 0 and relative to MenACWY recipients. Because no day 14 peak-response samples were available, repertoires were characterized only after the peak T cell response. Participants were mostly white British, with more females than males. The authors suggested clonal diversity may have been underestimated. Reportedly, almost half of the unique spike-specific TCRs recognized epitopes lying outside the regions that are mutated in the B.1.351 and B.1.1.7 variants. Conclusions about previously exposed vaccinees are limited because only five to seven AZD1222 recipients were SARS-CoV-2 seropositive at baseline. In the small 56-69-year group, the increase in depth fell short of significance, most likely because of low power. The whole spike protein was spanned by vaccine-associated CD4 TCRs, and dominant responses were seen in regions 160-218 and 743-854.

From the cysteine up to the phenylalanine, the CDR3 has a length of 18 residues. Here the CDR3 DNA is all that survives: 54 bases in frame from base 1. The germline V gene yields LGHNA for CDR1 and YSLEER for CDR2. A distance of 25 bases separates the germline ends of V and J, which lose 4 bases and 7 bases respectively. The sample's time point label, in plain terms: baseline before first vaccination. Samples from vaccinated people were obtained from the UK trials COV001 and COV002, which included a single-blind randomized controlled phase 2/3 trial of AZD1222 (ChAdOx1 nCoV-19) in healthy adults. For TCRbeta chain sequencing, PBMC samples were collected from trial participants at day 0 and at day 28 after the second dose. As for this clone: Its antigen is unknown. Per-base quality was not reported, and no clone a single base away is much larger than it.

The CDR3 regions of human TCRbeta chains were analyzed by immunosequencing. Per the authors' processing: Repertoire TCRs were checked for matches against a reference library of SARS-CoV-2-specific TCRs that had been generated using the MIRA antigen-specificity platform. Breadth meant the fraction of unique TCRs that were SARS-CoV-2-associated, whereas depth meant the fraction of total T cells that were SARS-CoV-2-associated. Using the MIRA data, each spike-specific TCR was mapped to the spike region that the TCR reacts to and placed in a CD4 or CD8 class. Log10-transformed breadth and depth values were compared by one-way ANOVA with Sidak's multiple comparisons tests. TCRdb's version of the immuneACCESS table is confined to in-frame rearrangements and falls short of the full clone set. An unresolved V gene accounts for under half of the shortfall where checked; the remainder is of unknown origin. That table furnishes V, J and clone size, whereas the DNA furnished D and trimming. This sample comprises more than 150,000 clones, more than 85% of them detected only once. The ten top clones hold approximately 4% of the sample.

The receptor was derived from an adult in good health. Here the chain combines TRBV4-3 and TRBJ1-4; possibly the D gene is TRBD1, per 6 matching bases. Sequences were derived from peripheral blood, sampled on day 0 of AZD1222 vaccination. At the DNA level, the sequence is TGCGCCAGCAGCCCCGGGGCAGGGGACTCGTTTAGGAGTGAAAAACTGTTTTTT. Protein translation: CASSPGAGDSFRSEKLFF.